These 2 T cell receptor beta chains came from one sample sequenced in a study of T cell clonality in common variable immunodeficiency. Profiling relied on immunoSEQ multiplex PCR, and the TCRdb table lists in-frame clones only, not all of them. The sample holds tens of thousands of clones, and no clone turns up only once. Specimen: peripheral blood mononuclear cells. The receptors stem from a person aged 18 to 75 in good health.

This clone was seen repeatedly, ten times or more. The CDR3 end lies 3 residues beyond the end of the read and is filled in from the germline J gene. The chain is built from TRBV19 and TRBJ2-1; possible D gene TRBD2, 5 bases. From germline, CDR1 is LNHDA and CDR2 SQIVND (reference sequence). CDR3 size: 15 residues. The V and J ends lost 5 bases and 0 bases respectively, with 11 bases between them. The CDR3 spells CASSPLVGSYNEQFF. The sequenced CDR3 bases are TGTGCCAGTAGTCCACTAGTGGGCTCCTACAATGAG. Full variable domain (outside the CDR3, taken from reference TRBV19 and TRBJ2-1): DGGITQSPKYLFRKEGQNVTLSCEQNLNHDAMYWYRQDPGQGLRLIYYSQIVNDFQKGDIAEGYSVSREKKESFPLTVTSAQKNPTAFYLCASSPLVGSYNEQFFGPGTRLTVL.

This clone was counted many times. The read stops 3 residues short of the end of the CDR3; the missing end is completed from the germline J gene. The rearrangement uses TRBV7-9 and TRBJ2-2, with unresolved D. Germline assignment: CDR1 SEHNR and CDR2 FQNEAQ (reference sequence). V was trimmed by 3 bases and J by 0 bases, leaving 5 bases between them. CDR3 size: 14 residues. The sequenced part of the CDR3 DNA is TGTGCCAGCAGCTTGGGCGCGAACACCGGGGAG. The encoded protein is CASSLGANTGE. The full CDR3 protein is CASSLGANTGELFF.